This T cell receptor (beta chain) was recovered during a study of cytotoxic CD8 clonotypes in ibrutinib-treated CLL. For the study at large: Responses: about 25 partial, 2 complete; after median roughly 68 months, roughly 15 stayed remitted, some 12 progressed. Samples had a mean of about 250,000 productive templates and more than 80,000 productive rearrangements. Study-wide results and limits: Sample timing was unmatched between remission and later-progressing patients; lymph nodes unstudied. Exceeding age-matched healthy donors, baseline clonality also tracked the counts of circulating CD8+ T cells.

About this clone itself: Its antigen is still unknown.

Germline values: CDR1 SGHRS, CDR2 YFSETQ. The CDR3 runs 15 residues. V lost 4 bases to trimming and J lost 6 bases; unmatched junction nucleotides: 8. Clones were sequenced by immunoSEQ multiplex PCR, and TCRdb holds only the in-frame ones, with some missing. The sample includes fewer than 150,000 clones, roughly 80% of them seen just once. The sequence was obtained from a human donor with chronic lymphocytic leukemia. The material sequenced was PBMCs, taken after 24 months of ibrutinib treatment. The chain combines TRBV5-1 with TRBJ2-3; 10 positions match TRBD1. This CDR3 reads CASSLTGGRGDTQYF. In nucleotides, the CDR3 is TGCGCCAGCAGCCTGACAGGGGGCAGAGGGGATACGCAGTATTTT.